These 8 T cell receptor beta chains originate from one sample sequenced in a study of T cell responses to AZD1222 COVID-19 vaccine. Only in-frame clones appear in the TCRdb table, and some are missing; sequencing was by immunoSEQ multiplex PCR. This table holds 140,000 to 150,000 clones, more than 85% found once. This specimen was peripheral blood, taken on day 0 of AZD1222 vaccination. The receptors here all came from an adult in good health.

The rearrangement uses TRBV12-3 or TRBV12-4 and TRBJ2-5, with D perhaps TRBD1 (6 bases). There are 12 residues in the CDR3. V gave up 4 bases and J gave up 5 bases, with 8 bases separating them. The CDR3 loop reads CASSSDRETQYF. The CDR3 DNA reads TGTGCCAGCAGTTCTGACAGGGAGACCCAGTACTTC.

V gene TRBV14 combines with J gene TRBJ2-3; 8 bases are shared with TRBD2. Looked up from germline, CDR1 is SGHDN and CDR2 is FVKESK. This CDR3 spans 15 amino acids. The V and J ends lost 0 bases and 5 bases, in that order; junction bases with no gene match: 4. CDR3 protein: CASSQELAELDTQYF. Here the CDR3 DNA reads TGTGCCAGCAGCCAAGAACTAGCGGAACTAGATACGCAGTATTTT.

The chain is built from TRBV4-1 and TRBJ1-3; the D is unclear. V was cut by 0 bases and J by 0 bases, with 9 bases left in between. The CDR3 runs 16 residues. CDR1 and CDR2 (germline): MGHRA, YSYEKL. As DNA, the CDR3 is TGCGCCAGCAGCCAAGAAGGTCGGATCTCTGGAAACACCATATATTTT. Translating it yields CASSQEGRISGNTIYF.

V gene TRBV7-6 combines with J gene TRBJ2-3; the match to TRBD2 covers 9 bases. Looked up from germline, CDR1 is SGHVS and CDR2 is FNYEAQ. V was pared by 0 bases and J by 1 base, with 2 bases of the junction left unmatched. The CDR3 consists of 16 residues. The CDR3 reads CASSLASGSGTDTQYF. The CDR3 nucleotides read TGTGCCAGCAGCTTAGCTAGCGGGAGTGGCACAGATACGCAGTATTTT.

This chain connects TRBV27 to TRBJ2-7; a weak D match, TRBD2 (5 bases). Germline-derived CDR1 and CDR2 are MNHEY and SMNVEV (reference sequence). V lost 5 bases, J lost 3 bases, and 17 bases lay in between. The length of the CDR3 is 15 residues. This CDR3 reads CASSPHGERNYEQYF. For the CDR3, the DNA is TGTGCCAGCAGTCCCCACGGGGAGCGGAACTACGAGCAGTACTTC.

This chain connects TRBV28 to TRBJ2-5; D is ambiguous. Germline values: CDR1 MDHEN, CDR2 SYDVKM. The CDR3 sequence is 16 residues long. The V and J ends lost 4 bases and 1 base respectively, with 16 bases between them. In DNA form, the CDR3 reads TGTGCCAGCAGTTCTGGCAGGAGAGAGATCCAAGAGACCCAGTACTTC. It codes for CASSSGRREIQETQYF.

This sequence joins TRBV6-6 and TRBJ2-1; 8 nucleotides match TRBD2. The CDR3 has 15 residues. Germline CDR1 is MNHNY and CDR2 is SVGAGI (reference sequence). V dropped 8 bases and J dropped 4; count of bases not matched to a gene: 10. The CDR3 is CASGLAGSRYNEQFF. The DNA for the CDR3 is TGTGCCAGCGGATTAGCGGGGTCCCGTTACAATGAGCAGTTCTTC.

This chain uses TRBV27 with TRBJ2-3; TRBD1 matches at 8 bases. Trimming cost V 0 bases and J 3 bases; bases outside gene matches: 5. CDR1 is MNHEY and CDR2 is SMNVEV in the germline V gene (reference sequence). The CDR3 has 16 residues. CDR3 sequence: CASSLSRQGTTDTQYF. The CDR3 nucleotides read TGTGCCAGCAGTTTATCGAGACAGGGGACGACAGATACGCAGTATTTT.